Sequencing of this T cell receptor beta chain was carried out in a study of OX40 agonist ivuxolimab in advanced cancers. Overall study: An anti-OX40 (CD134) antibody with agonistic activity, ivuxolimab, was administered to patients. Checkpoint inhibitors had been given previously to roughly 36% of patients. The dose-escalation cohort had hepatocellular carcinoma, melanoma, renal cell or head and neck cancer.

Turning to this clone: Its antigen remains unknown.

Profiled with immunoSEQ multiplex PCR; TCRdb holds only in-frame clones, not every one. This table holds under 55,000 clones, around four fifths found once. CDR1 and CDR2 from the germline V gene are MDHEN and SYDVKM. The V gene lost 7 bases and the J gene lost 3 bases, with 16 bases spanning the gap. This CDR3 is built from 15 residues. Points from the study as a whole: Normalized T-cell clonal expansion was also low in a subset of nonresponders.

Source: CD4+ or CD8+ T cells sorted from blood, taken in a trial of the OX40 agonist ivuxolimab. The genes are TRBV28 and TRBJ2-1; a possible D gene is TRBD1 (5 bases). This TCR was sampled from an adult with an advanced solid tumor such as melanoma, head and neck, liver or kidney cancer. This CDR3 is CASTHNGQGYNEQFF. CDR3 bases: TGTGCCAGCACCCATAACGGACAAGGCTACAATGAGCAGTTCTTC. Based on the CDR3 plus reference TRBV28 and TRBJ2-1, the full variable domain is DVKVTQSSRYLVKRTGEKVFLECVQDMDHENMFWYRQDPGLGLRLIYFSYDVKMKEKGDIPEGYSVSREKKERFSLILESASTNQTSMYLCASTHNGQGYNEQFFGPGTRLTVL.